The T cell receptor (beta chain) described here comes from a study of blood T cells in healthy people across ages. Study observations and caveats: More naive CD4+ cells and higher diversity marked long-lived donors relative to aged donors.

Alongside a J-beta primer mix, a sample-barcoded 5' primer served in a second PCR lasting about 6 to 11 cycles. TCRdb re-analysed the 5' RACE reads in MiXCR, keeping a single row per CDR3 protein. Of some 690,000 distinct CDR3 sequences listed, 22% are singletons. This clonotype was picked up a small number of times. Its antigen is unknown. This receptor was obtained from a man aged 65 to 85 in good health. Sequenced input: blood.

CDR3 residues: CASSLGWESADTQYF. The CDR3 DNA is TGTGCCAGCAGTTTAGGTTGGGAGAGCGCAGATACGCAGTATTTT. The rearrangement joins TRBV12-3 or TRBV12-4 to TRBJ2-3, with a weak D call TRBD2 (5 bases). CDR3 size: 15 residues. V lost 1 base, J lost 4 bases, and 12 bases lay in between.